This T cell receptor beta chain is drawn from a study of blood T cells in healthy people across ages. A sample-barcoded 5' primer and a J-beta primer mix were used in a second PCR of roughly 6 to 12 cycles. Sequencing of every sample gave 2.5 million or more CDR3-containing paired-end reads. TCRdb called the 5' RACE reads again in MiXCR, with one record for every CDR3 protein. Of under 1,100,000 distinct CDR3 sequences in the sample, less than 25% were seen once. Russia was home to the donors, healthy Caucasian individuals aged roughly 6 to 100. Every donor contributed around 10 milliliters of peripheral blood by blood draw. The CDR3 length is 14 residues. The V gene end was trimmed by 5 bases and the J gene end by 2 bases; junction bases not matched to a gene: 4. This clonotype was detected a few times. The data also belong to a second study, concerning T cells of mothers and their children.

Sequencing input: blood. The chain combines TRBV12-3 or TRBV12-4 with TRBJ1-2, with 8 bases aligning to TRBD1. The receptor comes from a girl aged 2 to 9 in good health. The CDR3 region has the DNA TGTGCCAGCAGTGAGGACAGGGCCAACTATGGCTACACCTTC. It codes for CASSEDRANYGYTF.